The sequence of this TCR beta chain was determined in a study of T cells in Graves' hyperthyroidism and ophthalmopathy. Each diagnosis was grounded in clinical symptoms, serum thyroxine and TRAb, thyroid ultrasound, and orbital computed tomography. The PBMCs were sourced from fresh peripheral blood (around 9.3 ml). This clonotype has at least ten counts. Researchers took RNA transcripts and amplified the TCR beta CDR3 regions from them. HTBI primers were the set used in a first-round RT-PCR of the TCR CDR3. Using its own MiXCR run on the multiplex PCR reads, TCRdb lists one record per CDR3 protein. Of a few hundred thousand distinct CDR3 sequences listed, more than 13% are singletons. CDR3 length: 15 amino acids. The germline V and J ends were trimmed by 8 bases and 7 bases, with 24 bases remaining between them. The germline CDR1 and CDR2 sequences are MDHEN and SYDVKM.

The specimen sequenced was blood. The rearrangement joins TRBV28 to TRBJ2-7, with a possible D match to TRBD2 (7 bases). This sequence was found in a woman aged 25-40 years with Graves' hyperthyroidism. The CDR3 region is CASGTGGGRFGEQYF. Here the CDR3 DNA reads TGTGCCAGCGGGACGGGCGGGGGCCGATTTGGGGAGCAGTACTTC.